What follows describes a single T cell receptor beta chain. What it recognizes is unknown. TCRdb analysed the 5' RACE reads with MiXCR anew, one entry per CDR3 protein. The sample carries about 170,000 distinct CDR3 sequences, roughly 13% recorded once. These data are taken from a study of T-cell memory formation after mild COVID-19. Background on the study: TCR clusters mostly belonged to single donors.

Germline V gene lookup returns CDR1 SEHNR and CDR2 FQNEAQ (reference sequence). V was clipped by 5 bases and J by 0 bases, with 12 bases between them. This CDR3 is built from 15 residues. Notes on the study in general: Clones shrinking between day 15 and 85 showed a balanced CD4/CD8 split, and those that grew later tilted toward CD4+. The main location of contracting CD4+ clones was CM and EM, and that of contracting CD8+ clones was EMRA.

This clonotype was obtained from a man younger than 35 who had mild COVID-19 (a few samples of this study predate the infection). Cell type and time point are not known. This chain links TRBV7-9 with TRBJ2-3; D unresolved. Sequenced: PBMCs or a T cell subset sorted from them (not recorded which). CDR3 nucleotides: TGTGCCAGCAGCATTATCCGGGCGAGCACAGATACGCAGTATTTT. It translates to CASSIIRASTDTQYF.